The 3 T cell receptor beta chains given below trace back to one sample, sequenced in a study of cytomegalovirus exposure and HLA in healthy donors. 13 Jbeta primers and 60 Vbeta primers were used for the PCR. Data came from immunoSEQ multiplex PCR; TCRdb stores just in-frame clones and leaves some out. Of 60,000 to 100,000 clones in the sample, around 81% were seen once. Sequenced: PBMCs. The receptors were sampled from a man between 35 and 55 years old in good health and CMV-seronegative.

The chain recombines TRBV18 with TRBJ2-3; D call uncertain. There are 13 residues in the CDR3. Trimming took off 3 bases at V and 4 bases at J, with 8 bases between the two ends. Germline assignment: CDR1 KGHSH and CDR2 LQKENI. CDR3 region: CASSPATSDTQYF. In DNA, the CDR3 is TGTGCCAGCTCACCGGCAACCTCAGATACGCAGTATTTT.

Note on this clone: Other DNA sequences within the sample encode an identical CDR3. The chain combines TRBV19 with TRBJ1-5; 10 bases fit TRBD1. CDR3 length: 14 amino acids. CDR1 is LNHDA, CDR2 SQIVND, per germline (reference sequence). The trim removed 5 bases at V and 2 bases at J, leaving 0 bases unmatched. The CDR3 protein is CASSGTGGNQPQHF. In DNA, the CDR3 is TGTGCCAGTAGTGGGACAGGGGGCAATCAGCCCCAGCATTTT.

CDR3 coding DNA: TGCGCCAGCAGCCGCAGGGAGGGCTCCTACGAGCAGTACTTC. Protein sequence: CASSRREGSYEQYF. This sequence joins TRBV5-1 and TRBJ2-7, with 7 bases aligning to TRBD2. With V trimmed by 4 bases and J by 0 bases, 4 bases remained unmatched. Looked up from germline, CDR1 is SGHRS and CDR2 is YFSETQ. The CDR3 contains 14 residues.